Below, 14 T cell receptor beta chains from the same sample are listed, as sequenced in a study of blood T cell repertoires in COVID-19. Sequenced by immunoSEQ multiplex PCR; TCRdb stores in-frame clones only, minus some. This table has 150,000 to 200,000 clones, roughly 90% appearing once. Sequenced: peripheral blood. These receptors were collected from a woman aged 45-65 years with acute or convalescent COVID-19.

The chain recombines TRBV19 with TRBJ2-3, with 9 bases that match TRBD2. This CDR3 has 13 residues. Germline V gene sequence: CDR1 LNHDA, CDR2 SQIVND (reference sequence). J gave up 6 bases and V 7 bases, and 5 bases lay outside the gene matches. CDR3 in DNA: TGTGCCAGTAAGGCTAGCGGGGTCGATACGCAGTATTTT. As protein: CASKASGVDTQYF.

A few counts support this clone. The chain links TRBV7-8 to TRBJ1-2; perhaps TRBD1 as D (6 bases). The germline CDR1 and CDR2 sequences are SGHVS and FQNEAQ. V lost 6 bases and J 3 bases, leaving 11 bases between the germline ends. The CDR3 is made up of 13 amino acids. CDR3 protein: CASSQRGYYGYTF. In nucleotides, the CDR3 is TGTGCCAGCAGTCAAAGGGGGTACTATGGCTACACCTTC.

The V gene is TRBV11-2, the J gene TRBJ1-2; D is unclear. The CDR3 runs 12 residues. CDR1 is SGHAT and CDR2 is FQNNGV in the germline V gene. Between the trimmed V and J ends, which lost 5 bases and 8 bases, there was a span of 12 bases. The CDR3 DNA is TGTGCCAGCAGCCGAGCCCCGGGGGGCTACACCTTC. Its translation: CASSRAPGGYTF.

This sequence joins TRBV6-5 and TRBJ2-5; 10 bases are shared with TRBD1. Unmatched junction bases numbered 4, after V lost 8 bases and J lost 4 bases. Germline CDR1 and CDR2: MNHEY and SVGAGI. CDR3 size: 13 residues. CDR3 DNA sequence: TGTGCCAGCCGGACAGGGGGTTCAGAGACCCAGTACTTC. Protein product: CASRTGGSETQYF.

The CDR3, as DNA: TGTGCCAGCAGTGAGGTCGGCAGGGTCGTTGAAAAACTGTTTTTT. This gives the protein CASSEVGRVVEKLFF. The V call is TRBV6-1, the J call TRBJ1-4, with D possibly being TRBD1 (5 bases). From germline, CDR1 is MNHNS and CDR2 SASEGT. The CDR3 runs 15 residues. Trimming removed 3 bases from V and 7 bases from J, with 15 bases in between.

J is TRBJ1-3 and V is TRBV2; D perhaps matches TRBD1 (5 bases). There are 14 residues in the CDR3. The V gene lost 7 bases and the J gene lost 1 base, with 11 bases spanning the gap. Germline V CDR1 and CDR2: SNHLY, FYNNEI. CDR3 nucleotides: TGTGCCAGCACCCCGGGGGGGTCTGGAAACACCATATATTTT. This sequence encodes CASTPGGSGNTIYF.

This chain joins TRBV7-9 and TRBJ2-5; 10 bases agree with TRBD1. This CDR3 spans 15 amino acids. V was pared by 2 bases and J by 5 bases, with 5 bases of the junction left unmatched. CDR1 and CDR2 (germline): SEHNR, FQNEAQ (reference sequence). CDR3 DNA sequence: TGTGCCAGCAGCTTAAGGGACAGGGGTCTTGAGACCCAGTACTTC. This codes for CASSLRDRGLETQYF.

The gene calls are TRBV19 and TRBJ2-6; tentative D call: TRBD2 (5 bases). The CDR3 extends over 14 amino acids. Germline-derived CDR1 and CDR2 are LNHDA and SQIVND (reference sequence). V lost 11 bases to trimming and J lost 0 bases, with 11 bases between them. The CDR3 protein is CACHRGSGANVLTF. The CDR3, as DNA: TGTGCCTGTCACCGGGGCTCTGGGGCCAACGTCCTGACTTTC.

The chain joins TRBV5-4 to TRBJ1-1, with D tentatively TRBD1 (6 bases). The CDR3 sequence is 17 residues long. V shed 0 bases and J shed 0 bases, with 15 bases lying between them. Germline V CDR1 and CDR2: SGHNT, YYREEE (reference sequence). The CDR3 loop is CASSLDFWGQLNTEAFF. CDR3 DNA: TGTGCCAGCAGCTTGGACTTTTGGGGACAACTGAACACTGAAGCTTTCTTT.

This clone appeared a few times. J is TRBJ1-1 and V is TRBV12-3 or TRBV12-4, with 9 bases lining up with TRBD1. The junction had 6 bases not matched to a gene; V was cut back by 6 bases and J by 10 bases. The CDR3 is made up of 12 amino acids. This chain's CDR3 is CASSRPGQGAFF. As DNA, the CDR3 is TGTGCCAGCAGCCGGCCGGGACAGGGAGCTTTCTTT.

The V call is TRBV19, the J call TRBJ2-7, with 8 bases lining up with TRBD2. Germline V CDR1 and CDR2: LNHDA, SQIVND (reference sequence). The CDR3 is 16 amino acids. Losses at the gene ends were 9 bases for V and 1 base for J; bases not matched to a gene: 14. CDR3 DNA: TGTGCCAGCCCAATTACTTTTCAGCGGGGGTCCTACGAGCAGTACTTC. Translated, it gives CASPITFQRGSYEQYF.

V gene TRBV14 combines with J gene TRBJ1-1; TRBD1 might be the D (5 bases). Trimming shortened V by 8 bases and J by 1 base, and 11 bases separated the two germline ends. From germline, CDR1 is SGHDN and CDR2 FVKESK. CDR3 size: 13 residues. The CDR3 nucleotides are TGTGCCAGCGAGGAACAGGCGAACACTGAAGCTTTCTTT. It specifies CASEEQANTEAFF. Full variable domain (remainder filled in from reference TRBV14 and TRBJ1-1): EAGVTQFPSHSVIEKGQTVTLRCDPISGHDNLYWYRRVMGKEIKFLLHFVKESKQDESGMPNNRFLAERTGGTYSTLKVQPAELEDSGVYFCASEEQANTEAFFGQGTRLTVV.

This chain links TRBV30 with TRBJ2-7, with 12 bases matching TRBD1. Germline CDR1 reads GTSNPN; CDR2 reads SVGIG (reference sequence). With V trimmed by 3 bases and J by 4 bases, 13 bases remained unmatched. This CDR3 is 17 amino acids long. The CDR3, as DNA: TGTGCCTGGAGGCACCCTCCGGGACAGGGGGCACTTTACGAGCAGTACTTC. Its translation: CAWRHPPGQGALYEQYF.

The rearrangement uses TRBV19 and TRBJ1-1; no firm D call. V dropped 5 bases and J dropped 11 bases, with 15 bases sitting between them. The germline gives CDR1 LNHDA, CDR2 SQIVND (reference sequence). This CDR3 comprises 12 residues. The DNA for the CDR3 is TGTGCCAGTAGTTTTGCCCGTGAGCGGGCTTTCTTT. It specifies CASSFARERAFF.